This T cell receptor beta chain was recovered during a study of regulatory T cells in long-lasting Graves disease. Building the TCR beta libraries relied on iRepertoire HTBI primers, and CDR3 regions underwent Arm-PCR. TCRdb reprocessed the multiplex PCR reads via MiXCR and lists one record per CDR3 protein. The table shows around 500,000 distinct CDR3 sequences, with more than 10% occurring only once. Indicated time point: newly diagnosed GD, antithyroid drugs for less than 3 months. Construction of the TCR library relied on RNA isolated from PBMCs. This clonotype was recorded at least ten times. This same sample was also taken into another study, of T cells in Graves' hyperthyroidism and ophthalmopathy.

The sample consisted of peripheral blood mononuclear cells (PBMCs), taken at new diagnosis, from a patient treated with antithyroid drugs. This sequence originates from a woman aged 25-40 years with Graves disease.

The CDR3 DNA sequence: TGTGCCAGCAGTTACTCGGGACAGACTCCCGAGCAGTACTTC. It yields the protein CASSYSGQTPEQYF. J is TRBJ2-7 and V is TRBV6-6; 7 bases line up with TRBD1. The trim removed 0 bases at V and 6 bases at J, leaving 5 bases unmatched. The CDR3 is 14 residues long. CDR1 is MNHNY, CDR2 SVGAGI, per germline (reference sequence).